Listed below are T cell receptor beta chains from one sample, sequenced in a study of monozygotic twins with cystic fibrosis. Clones were read by immunoSEQ multiplex PCR, and TCRdb kept only the in-frame ones, dropping some. The sample holds about 20,000 clones, approximately 87% seen once. Sequencing used blood. These receptors all come from a woman aged 30 to 39 with cystic fibrosis. Both conserved end residues are part of each CDR3. A D gene is named only where the DNA matches it firmly. Clone size is given for some rows only: seen once, a few or many times, or a class if the clone is expanded.

v_gene: TRBV7-9
d_gene: -
j_gene: TRBJ2-7
abundance: -
CDR3nt: TGTGCCAGCAGCCCACGCAGGGGCTCCTACGAGCAGTACTTC
CDR3aa: CASSPRRGSYEQYF

v_gene: TRBV9
d_gene: -
j_gene: TRBJ2-3
abundance: -
CDR3nt: TGTGCCAGCAGCGTTCTCGGAGGAGCAGATACGCAGTATTTT
CDR3aa: CASSVLGGADTQYF

v_gene: TRBV10-3
d_gene: TRBD1
j_gene: TRBJ1-5
abundance: -
CDR3nt: TGTGCCATCAGTGCGGGACAGGGGAACAATCAGCCCCAGCATTTT
CDR3aa: CAISAGQGNNQPQHF

v_gene: TRBV18
d_gene: TRBD1
j_gene: TRBJ2-7
abundance: -
CDR3nt: TGTGCCAGCTCACCAGGGGCAACAGGGGGCGGCGAGCAGTACTTC
CDR3aa: CASSPGATGGGEQYF

v_gene: TRBV7-7
d_gene: TRBD2
j_gene: TRBJ2-5
abundance: few
CDR3nt: TGTGCCAGCAGCTTAGAACGAGCGGGGTACGAGACCCAGTACTTC
CDR3aa: CASSLERAGYETQYF

v_gene: TRBV4-3
d_gene: -
j_gene: TRBJ2-7
abundance: once
CDR3nt: TGCGCCAGCAGCCAAGATAGGGGTTCCTACGAGCAGTACTTC
CDR3aa: CASSQDRGSYEQYF

v_gene: TRBV5-1
d_gene: TRBD1
j_gene: TRBJ2-5
abundance: -
CDR3nt: TGCGCCAGCAGCTTCGACAGGGCGGAGACCCAGTACTTC
CDR3aa: CASSFDRAETQYF

v_gene: TRBV27
d_gene: -
j_gene: TRBJ2-2
abundance: once
CDR3nt: TGTGCCAGCAGTGCTCAACGGCCGAACACCGGGGAGCTGTTTTTT
CDR3aa: CASSAQRPNTGELFF

v_gene: TRBV4-1
d_gene: -
j_gene: TRBJ1-2
abundance: -
CDR3nt: TGCGCCAGCAGCCAGGGCAACCCGGCATATGGCTACACCTTC
CDR3aa: CASSQGNPAYGYTF

v_gene: TRBV7-9
d_gene: -
j_gene: TRBJ2-5
abundance: -
CDR3nt: TGTGCCAGCTCGCAACAGAAACAAGAGACCCAGTACTTC
CDR3aa: CASSQQKQETQYF

v_gene: TRBV4-3
d_gene: TRBD1
j_gene: TRBJ1-1
abundance: -
CDR3nt: TGCGCCAGCAGCCAGACAGGGTTCGTAACTGAAGCTTTCTTT
CDR3aa: CASSQTGFVTEAFF

v_gene: TRBV4-1
d_gene: TRBD1
j_gene: TRBJ1-6
abundance: -
CDR3nt: TGCGCCAGCAGCCAAATTGACAGGGGGGTTACTTCACCCCTCCACTTT
CDR3aa: CASSQIDRGVTSPLHF

v_gene: TRBV19
d_gene: TRBD1
j_gene: TRBJ1-5
abundance: -
CDR3nt: TGTGCCAGTCTATCCAAGGGGGCCCCCAATCAGCCCCAGCATTTT
CDR3aa: CASLSKGAPNQPQHF

v_gene: TRBV19
d_gene: TRBD1
j_gene: TRBJ1-6
abundance: -
CDR3nt: TGTGCCAGTAGTGACAGGGGAAACTATAATTCACCCCTCCACTTT
CDR3aa: CASSDRGNYNSPLHF

v_gene: TRBV7-9
d_gene: -
j_gene: TRBJ2-7
abundance: -
CDR3nt: TGTGCCAGCAGCTCACAGGGCCAGGGGATCTACGAGCAGTACTTC
CDR3aa: CASSSQGQGIYEQYF

v_gene: TRBV11-2
d_gene: -
j_gene: TRBJ1-2
abundance: few
CDR3nt: TGTGCCAGCAGCTATCTGAACTATGGCTACACCTTC
CDR3aa: CASSYLNYGYTF

v_gene: TRBV7-8
d_gene: TRBD2
j_gene: TRBJ2-7
abundance: -
CDR3nt: TGTGCCAGCAGCGTAAAGCGGGGTGGATACGAGCAGTACTTC
CDR3aa: CASSVKRGGYEQYF

v_gene: TRBV18
d_gene: -
j_gene: TRBJ2-3
abundance: -
CDR3nt: TGTGCCAGCTCACCCCCGGGGGCCGACACAGATACGCAGTATTTT
CDR3aa: CASSPPGADTDTQYF

v_gene: TRBV25-1
d_gene: TRBD2
j_gene: TRBJ2-1
abundance: -
CDR3nt: TGTGCCAGCAGCCCTAGCGGGGGGGCTCTTAATGAGCAGTTCTTC
CDR3aa: CASSPSGGALNEQFF

v_gene: TRBV5-8
d_gene: -
j_gene: TRBJ2-7
abundance: -
CDR3nt: TGTGCCAGCATCCTCTTGACACCGGGGATCTACGAGCAGTACTTC
CDR3aa: CASILLTPGIYEQYF

v_gene: TRBV27
d_gene: -
j_gene: TRBJ1-6
abundance: once
CDR3nt: TGTGCCAGCAGTTTAAGTCAGGGAGGCTATAATTCACCCCTCCACTTT
CDR3aa: CASSLSQGGYNSPLHF

v_gene: TRBV7-2
d_gene: -
j_gene: TRBJ1-1
abundance: -
CDR3nt: TGTGCCAGCAGCTTATATCGAGAAGCTGAAGCTTTCTTT
CDR3aa: CASSLYREAEAFF

v_gene: TRBV14
d_gene: -
j_gene: TRBJ2-1
abundance: -
CDR3nt: TGTGCCAGCAGCCACTCTAGCGCCTCTAGCATCTACAATGAGCAGTTCTTC
CDR3aa: CASSHSSASSIYNEQFF

v_gene: TRBV7-9
d_gene: -
j_gene: TRBJ1-3
abundance: -
CDR3nt: TGTGCCAGCAGCGCAAGCGGAAACACCATATATTTT
CDR3aa: CASSASGNTIYF

v_gene: TRBV27
d_gene: TRBD2
j_gene: TRBJ2-3
abundance: -
CDR3nt: TGTGCCAGCAGTTTGAGCGGGGGGACTGTTAGCACAGATACGCAGTATTTT
CDR3aa: CASSLSGGTVSTDTQYF

v_gene: TRBV9
d_gene: TRBD1
j_gene: TRBJ1-2
abundance: once
CDR3nt: TGTGCCAGCGGGACAGGGGGCCACTATGGCTACACCTTC
CDR3aa: CASGTGGHYGYTF

v_gene: TRBV25-1
d_gene: TRBD1
j_gene: TRBJ1-2
abundance: once
CDR3nt: TGTGCCAGCAGTGAGGACAGGGGGGTCTATGGCTACACCTTC
CDR3aa: CASSEDRGVYGYTF

v_gene: TRBV21-1
d_gene: -
j_gene: TRBJ1-5
abundance: -
CDR3nt: TGTGCCAGCAGCTCGAGGACAGGGCCAGATCAGCCCCAGCATTTT
CDR3aa: CASSSRTGPDQPQHF

v_gene: TRBV5-1
d_gene: TRBD1
j_gene: TRBJ2-1
abundance: -
CDR3nt: TGCGCCAGCAGCCGGACAGGGGGCTTCGAGTTCTTC
CDR3aa: CASSRTGGFEFF

v_gene: TRBV6-5
d_gene: -
j_gene: TRBJ1-2
abundance: -
CDR3nt: TGTGCCAGCAGTTACTCGAGGGCCAGGGCAAACTATGGCTACACCTTC
CDR3aa: CASSYSRARANYGYTF

v_gene: TRBV5-6
d_gene: -
j_gene: TRBJ1-1
abundance: -
CDR3nt: TGTGCCAGCAGCTTGGCCGCGCTGAACACTGAAGCTTTCTTT
CDR3aa: CASSLAALNTEAFF

v_gene: TRBV5-1
d_gene: TRBD1
j_gene: TRBJ2-4
abundance: once
CDR3nt: TGCGCCAGCAGGGCGGGACAGGCGGGCAAAAACATTCAGTACTTC
CDR3aa: CASRAGQAGKNIQYF

v_gene: TRBV5-6
d_gene: TRBD2
j_gene: TRBJ2-3
abundance: once
CDR3nt: TGTGCCAGCAGCTTGCGTCTAGCGGGTGTGGCGGATACGCAGTATTTT
CDR3aa: CASSLRLAGVADTQYF

v_gene: TRBV15
d_gene: TRBD1
j_gene: TRBJ1-2
abundance: -
CDR3nt: TGTGCCACCAGCAGAGATTCAACAGGGGCTTTAGGCTACACCTTC
CDR3aa: CATSRDSTGALGYTF

v_gene: TRBV11-2
d_gene: TRBD1
j_gene: TRBJ1-4
abundance: -
CDR3nt: TGTGCCAGCAGCTCGGGGACAGGTGGTGAAAAACTGTTTTTT
CDR3aa: CASSSGTGGEKLFF

v_gene: TRBV4-3
d_gene: -
j_gene: TRBJ1-2
abundance: once
CDR3nt: TGCGCCAGCAGCCAAGATCCCGGGGGGGGTAACTATGGCTACACCTTC
CDR3aa: CASSQDPGGGNYGYTF

v_gene: TRBV15
d_gene: -
j_gene: TRBJ2-7
abundance: -
CDR3nt: TGTGCCACCAGCAGAGATGGGAGCTCCTACGAGCAGTACTTC
CDR3aa: CATSRDGSSYEQYF

v_gene: TRBV6-6
d_gene: -
j_gene: TRBJ2-5
abundance: -
CDR3nt: TGTGCCACCGGTCCAGGCGGTTCTTGGGAGACCCAGTACTTC
CDR3aa: CATGPGGSWETQYF

v_gene: TRBV14
d_gene: -
j_gene: TRBJ1-3
abundance: -
CDR3nt: TGTGCCAGCAGCCAAGATTTACAGCGGAAAAACACCATATATTTT
CDR3aa: CASSQDLQRKNTIYF

v_gene: TRBV2
d_gene: -
j_gene: TRBJ1-6
abundance: -
CDR3nt: TGTGCCTCCCAAGGAGGATCACCCCTCCACTTT
CDR3aa: CASQGGSPLHF

v_gene: TRBV19
d_gene: -
j_gene: TRBJ1-6
abundance: -
CDR3nt: TGTGCCAGCAGGCGGGGAGTGGGATCGCCCCTCCACTTT
CDR3aa: CASRRGVGSPLHF

v_gene: TRBV6-5
d_gene: -
j_gene: TRBJ1-2
abundance: -
CDR3nt: TGTGCCAGCAGTTACTTTCGTCAGGGAACAGATGGCTACACCTTC
CDR3aa: CASSYFRQGTDGYTF

v_gene: TRBV6-5
d_gene: -
j_gene: TRBJ2-7
abundance: -
CDR3nt: TGTGCCAGCAGTTACGCAGGCAGCTCCTACGAGCAGTACTTC
CDR3aa: CASSYAGSSYEQYF

v_gene: TRBV7-9
d_gene: -
j_gene: TRBJ1-2
abundance: -
CDR3nt: TGTGCCAGCAGCTTAAATGGCGCGACGCGGGGCTATGGCTACACCTTC
CDR3aa: CASSLNGATRGYGYTF

v_gene: TRBV5-1
d_gene: -
j_gene: TRBJ2-3
abundance: -
CDR3nt: TGCGCCAGCAGCTCCGGTGGTCCCGGCACAGATACGCAGTATTTT
CDR3aa: CASSSGGPGTDTQYF

v_gene: TRBV14
d_gene: TRBD1
j_gene: TRBJ2-1
abundance: -
CDR3nt: TGTGCCAGCAGCCTGGGACAGTTTCACAATGAGCAGTTCTTC
CDR3aa: CASSLGQFHNEQFF

v_gene: TRBV27
d_gene: -
j_gene: TRBJ2-1
abundance: -
CDR3nt: TGTGCCAGCAGTTTAAGCACTTACAATGAGCAGTTCTTC
CDR3aa: CASSLSTYNEQFF